This T cell receptor beta chain comes out of a study of multiple sclerosis patients with progressive multifocal leukoencephalopathy. Looking at the study overall: Multiple sclerosis patients on natalizumab who never developed PML served as longitudinally sampled controls.

Method: immunoSEQ multiplex PCR; TCRdb's copy keeps in-frame clones and lacks some. Of about 30,000 clones listed, roughly 92% were seen once; the top ten hold roughly 2%. Germline V CDR1 and CDR2: SGHDT, YYEEEE. There are 15 residues in the CDR3. J was trimmed by 10 bases and V by 1 base; bases with no gene match: 13. As for time point: before natalizumab initiation. T0 refers to blood drawn before natalizumab was first infused. This chain connects TRBV5-6 to TRBJ1-1, with 7 bases identical to TRBD1. The sequence was collected from a man between 25 and 39 years old with multiple sclerosis. The sequenced sample was PBMCs. The CDR3 region has the DNA TGTGCCAGCAGCTTGCTCCGGGACAGAGGGATAGGAGCTTTCTTT. It encodes CASSLLRDRGIGAFF.